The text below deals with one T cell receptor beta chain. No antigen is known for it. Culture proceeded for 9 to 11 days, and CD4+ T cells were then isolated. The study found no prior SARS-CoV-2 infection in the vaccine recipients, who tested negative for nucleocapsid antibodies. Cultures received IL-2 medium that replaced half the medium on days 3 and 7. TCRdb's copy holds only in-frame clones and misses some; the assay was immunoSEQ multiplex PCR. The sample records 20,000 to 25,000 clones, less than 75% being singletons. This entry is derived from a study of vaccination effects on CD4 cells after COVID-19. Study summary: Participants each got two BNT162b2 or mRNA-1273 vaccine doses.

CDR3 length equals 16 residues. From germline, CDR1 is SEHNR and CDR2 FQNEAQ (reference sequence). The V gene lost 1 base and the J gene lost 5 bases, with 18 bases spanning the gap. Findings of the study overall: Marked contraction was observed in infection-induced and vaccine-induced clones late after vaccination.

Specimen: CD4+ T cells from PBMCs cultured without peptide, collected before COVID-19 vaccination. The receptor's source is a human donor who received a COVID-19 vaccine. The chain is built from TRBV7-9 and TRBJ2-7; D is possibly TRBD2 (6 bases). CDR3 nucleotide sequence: TGTGCCAGCAGCTTAGGGGTCGGACTGGGCGGGGACGAGCAGTACTTC. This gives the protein CASSLGVGLGGDEQYF. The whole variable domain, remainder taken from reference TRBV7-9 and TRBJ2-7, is DTGVSQNPRHKITKRGQNVTFRCDPISEHNRLYWYRQTLGQGPEFLTYFQNEAQLEKSRLLSDRFSAERPKGSFSTLEIQRTEQGDSAMYLCASSLGVGLGGDEQYFGPGTRLTVT.